The T cell receptor beta chain under discussion was sequenced for a study of human T cells and chemical hapten exposure. About the study: How much TCR each sample yielded varied, mostly because pooled library volumes differed slightly. Whole-study results and caveats: Donors had alopecia, so their immune response may differ from healthy people's.

As to time point: patch test 2, 6 weeks after DPC sensitization. Treatment indicated: therapeutic diphenylcyclopropenone sensitization with weekly scalp DPC. The germline CDR1 and CDR2 sequences are SGHVS and FQNEAQ. J lost 5 bases, V lost 2 bases, and 22 bases had no gene match. The CDR3 is 20 residues long. This clonotype was picked up a small number of times. No antigen is known for it. Authors' processing steps: Sampled TCR counts reached a median of 95,638 per sample, with values ranging from roughly 23,224 to 690,600. MiXCR was run by TCRdb on the RACE reads, yielding one entry per CDR3 protein. In this record, the V and J calls reflect TCRdb's handling and not the investigators' own analysis. The data contain 85,000 to 100,000 distinct CDR3 sequences, about 11% of them singletons.

This clonotype originated in a man aged 40-50 years with alopecia areata. Some clones in this sample may be carry-over from other donors' samples. The specimen was whole blood, collected in connection with sensitization to the hapten diphenylcyclopropenone (DPC). This chain connects TRBV7-8 to TRBJ2-3, with 7 bases identical to TRBD2. The CDR3 coding sequence is TGTGCCAGCAGCTTAAAACCGGGACTACAGAGACGTGTGCAACAAGATACGCAGTATTTT. This gives the protein CASSLKPGLQRRVQQDTQYF.